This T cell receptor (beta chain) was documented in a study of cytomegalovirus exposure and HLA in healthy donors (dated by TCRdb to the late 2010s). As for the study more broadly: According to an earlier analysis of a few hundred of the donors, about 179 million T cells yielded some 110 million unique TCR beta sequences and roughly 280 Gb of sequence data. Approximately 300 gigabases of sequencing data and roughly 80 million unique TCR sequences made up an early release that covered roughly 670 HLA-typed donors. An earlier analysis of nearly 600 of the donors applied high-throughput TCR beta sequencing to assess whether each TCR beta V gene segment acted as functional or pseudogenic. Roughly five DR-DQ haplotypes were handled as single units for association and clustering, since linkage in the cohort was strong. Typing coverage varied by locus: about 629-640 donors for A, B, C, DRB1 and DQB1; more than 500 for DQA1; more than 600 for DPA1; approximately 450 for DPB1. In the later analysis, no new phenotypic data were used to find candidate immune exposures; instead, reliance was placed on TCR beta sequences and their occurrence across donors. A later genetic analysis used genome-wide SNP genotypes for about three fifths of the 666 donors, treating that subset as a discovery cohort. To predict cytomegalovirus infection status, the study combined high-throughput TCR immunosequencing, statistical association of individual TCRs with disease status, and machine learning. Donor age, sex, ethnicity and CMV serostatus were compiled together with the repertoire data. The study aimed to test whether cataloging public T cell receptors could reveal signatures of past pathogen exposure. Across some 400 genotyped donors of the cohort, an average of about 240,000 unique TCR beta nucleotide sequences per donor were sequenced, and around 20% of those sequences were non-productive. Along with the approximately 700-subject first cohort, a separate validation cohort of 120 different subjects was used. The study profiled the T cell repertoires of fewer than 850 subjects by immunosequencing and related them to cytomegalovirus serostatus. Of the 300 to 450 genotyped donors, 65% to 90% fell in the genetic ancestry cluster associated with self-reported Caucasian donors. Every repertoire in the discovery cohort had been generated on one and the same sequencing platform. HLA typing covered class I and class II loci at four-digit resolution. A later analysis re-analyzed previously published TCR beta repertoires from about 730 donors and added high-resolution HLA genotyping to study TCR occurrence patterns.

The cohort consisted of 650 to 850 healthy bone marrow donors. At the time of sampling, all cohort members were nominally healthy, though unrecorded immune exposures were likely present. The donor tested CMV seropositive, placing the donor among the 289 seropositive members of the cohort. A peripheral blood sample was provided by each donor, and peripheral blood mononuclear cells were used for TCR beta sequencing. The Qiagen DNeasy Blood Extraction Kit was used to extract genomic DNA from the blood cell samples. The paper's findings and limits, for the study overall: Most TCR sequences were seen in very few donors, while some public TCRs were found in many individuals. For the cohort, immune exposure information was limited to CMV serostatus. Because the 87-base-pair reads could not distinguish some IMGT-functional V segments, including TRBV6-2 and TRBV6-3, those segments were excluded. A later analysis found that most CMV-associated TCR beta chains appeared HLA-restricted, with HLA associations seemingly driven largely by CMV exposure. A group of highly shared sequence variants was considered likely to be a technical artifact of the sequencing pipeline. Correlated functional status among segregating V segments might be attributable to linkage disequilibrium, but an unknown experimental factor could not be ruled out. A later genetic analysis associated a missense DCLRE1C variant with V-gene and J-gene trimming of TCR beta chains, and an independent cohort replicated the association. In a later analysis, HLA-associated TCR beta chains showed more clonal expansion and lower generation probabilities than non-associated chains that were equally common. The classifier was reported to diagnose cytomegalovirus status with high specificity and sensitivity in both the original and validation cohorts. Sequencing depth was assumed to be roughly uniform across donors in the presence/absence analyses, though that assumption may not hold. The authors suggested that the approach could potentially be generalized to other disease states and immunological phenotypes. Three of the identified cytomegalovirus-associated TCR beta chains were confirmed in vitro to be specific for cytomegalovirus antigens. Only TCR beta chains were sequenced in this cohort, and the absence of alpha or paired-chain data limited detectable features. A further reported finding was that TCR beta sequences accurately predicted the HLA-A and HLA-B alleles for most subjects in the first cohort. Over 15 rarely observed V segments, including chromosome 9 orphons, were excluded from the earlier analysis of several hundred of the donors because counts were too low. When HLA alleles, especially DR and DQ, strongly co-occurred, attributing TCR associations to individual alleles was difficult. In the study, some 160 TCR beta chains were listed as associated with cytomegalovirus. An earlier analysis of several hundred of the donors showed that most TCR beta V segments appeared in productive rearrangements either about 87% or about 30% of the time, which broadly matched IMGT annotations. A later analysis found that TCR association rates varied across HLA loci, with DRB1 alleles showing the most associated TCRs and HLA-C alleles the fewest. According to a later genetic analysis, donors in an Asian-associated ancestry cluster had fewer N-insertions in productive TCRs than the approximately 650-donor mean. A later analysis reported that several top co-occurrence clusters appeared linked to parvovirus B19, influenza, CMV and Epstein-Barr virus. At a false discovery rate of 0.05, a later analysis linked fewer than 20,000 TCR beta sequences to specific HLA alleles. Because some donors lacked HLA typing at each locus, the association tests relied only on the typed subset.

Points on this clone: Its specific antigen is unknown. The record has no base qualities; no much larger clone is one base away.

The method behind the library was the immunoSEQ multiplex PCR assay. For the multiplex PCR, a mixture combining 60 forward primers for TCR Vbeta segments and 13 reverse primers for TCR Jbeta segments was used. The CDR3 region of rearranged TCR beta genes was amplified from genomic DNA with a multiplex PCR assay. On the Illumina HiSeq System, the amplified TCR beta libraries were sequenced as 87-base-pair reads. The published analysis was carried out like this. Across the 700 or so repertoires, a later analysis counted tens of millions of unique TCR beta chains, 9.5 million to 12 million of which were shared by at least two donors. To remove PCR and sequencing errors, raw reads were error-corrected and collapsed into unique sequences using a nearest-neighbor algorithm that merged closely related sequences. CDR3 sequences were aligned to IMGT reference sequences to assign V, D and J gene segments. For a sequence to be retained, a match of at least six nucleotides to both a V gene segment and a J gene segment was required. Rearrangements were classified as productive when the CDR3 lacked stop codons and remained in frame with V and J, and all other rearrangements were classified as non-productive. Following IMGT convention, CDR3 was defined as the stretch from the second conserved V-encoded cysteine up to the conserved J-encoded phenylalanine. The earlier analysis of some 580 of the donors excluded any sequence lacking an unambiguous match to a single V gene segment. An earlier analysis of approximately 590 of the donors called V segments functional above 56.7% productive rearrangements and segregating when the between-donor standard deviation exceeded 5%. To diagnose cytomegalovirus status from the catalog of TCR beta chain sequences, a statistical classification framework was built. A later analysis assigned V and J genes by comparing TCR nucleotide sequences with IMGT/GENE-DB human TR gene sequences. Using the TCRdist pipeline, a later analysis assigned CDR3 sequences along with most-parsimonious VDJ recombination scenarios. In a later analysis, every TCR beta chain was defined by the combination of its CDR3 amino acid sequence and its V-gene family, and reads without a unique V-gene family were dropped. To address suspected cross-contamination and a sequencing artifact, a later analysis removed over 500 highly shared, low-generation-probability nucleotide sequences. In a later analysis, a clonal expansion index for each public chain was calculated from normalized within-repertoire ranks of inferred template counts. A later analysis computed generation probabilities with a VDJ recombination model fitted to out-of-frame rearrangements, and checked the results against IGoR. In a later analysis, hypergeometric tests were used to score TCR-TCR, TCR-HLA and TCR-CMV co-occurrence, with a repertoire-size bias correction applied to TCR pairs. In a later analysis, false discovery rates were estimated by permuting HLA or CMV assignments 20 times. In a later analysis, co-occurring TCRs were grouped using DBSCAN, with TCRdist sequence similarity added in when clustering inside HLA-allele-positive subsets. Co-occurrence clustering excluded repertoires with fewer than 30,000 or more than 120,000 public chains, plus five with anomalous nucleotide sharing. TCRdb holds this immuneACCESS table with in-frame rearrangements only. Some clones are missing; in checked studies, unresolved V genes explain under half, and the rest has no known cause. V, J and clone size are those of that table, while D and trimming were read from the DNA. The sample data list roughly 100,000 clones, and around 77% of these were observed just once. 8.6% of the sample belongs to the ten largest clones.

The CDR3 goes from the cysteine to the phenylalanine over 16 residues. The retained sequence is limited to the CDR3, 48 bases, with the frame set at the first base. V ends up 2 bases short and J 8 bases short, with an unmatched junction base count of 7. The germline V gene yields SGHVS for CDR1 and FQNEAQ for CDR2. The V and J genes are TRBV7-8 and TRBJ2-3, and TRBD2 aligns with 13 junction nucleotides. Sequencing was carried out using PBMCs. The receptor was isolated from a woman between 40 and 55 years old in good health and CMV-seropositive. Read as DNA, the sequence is TGTGCCAGCAGCTTACAGGGACTAGCGGGACTAGGTACGCAGTATTTT. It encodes CASSLQGLAGLGTQYF.